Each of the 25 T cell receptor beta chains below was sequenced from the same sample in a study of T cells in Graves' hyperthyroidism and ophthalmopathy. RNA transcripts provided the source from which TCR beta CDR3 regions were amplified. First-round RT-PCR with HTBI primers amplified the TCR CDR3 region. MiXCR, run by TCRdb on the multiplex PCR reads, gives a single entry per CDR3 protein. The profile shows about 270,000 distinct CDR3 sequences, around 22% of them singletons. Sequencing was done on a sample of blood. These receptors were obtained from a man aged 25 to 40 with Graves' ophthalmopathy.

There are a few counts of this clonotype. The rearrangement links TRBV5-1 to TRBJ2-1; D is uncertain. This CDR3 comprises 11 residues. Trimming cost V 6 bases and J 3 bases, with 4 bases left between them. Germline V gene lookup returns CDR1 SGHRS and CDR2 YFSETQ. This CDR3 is CASNFYNEQFF. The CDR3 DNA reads TGCGCCAGCAATTTCTACAATGAGCAGTTCTTC.

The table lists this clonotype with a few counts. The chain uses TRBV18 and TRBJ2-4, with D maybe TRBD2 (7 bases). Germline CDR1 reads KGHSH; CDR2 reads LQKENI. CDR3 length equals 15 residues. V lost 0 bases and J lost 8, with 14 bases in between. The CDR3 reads CASSPPVTGRDIQYF. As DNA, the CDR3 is TGTGCCAGCTCACCACCGGTAACAGGGAGGGACATTCAGTACTTC.

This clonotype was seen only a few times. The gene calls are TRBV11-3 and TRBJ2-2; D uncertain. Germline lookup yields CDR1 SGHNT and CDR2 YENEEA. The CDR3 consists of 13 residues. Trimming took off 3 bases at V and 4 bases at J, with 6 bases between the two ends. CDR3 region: CASSLVFTGELFF. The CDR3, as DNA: TGTGCCAGCAGCTTGGTCTTCACCGGGGAGCTGTTTTTT.

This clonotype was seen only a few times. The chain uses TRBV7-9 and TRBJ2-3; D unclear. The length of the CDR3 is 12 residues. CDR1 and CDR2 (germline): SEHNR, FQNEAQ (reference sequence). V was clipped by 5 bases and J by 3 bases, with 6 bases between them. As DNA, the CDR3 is TGTGCCAGCAGCCCGGAAACAGATACGCAGTATTTT. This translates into CASSPETDTQYF.

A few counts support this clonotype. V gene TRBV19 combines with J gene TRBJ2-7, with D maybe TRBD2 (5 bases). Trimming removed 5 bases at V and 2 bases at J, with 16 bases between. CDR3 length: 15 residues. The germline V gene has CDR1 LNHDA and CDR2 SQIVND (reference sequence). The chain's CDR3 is CASSEGPYPTYEQYF. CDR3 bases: TGTGCCAGTAGTGAGGGCCCGTATCCTACCTACGAGCAGTACTTC.

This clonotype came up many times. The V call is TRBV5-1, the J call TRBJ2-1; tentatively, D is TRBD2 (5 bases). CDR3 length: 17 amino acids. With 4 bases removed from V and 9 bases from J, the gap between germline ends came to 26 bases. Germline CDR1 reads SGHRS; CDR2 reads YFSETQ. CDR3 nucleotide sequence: TGCGCCAGCAGCCTACCAAAACCAGAGAGGCTCGCGGGTGAGCAGTTCTTC. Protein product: CASSLPKPERLAGEQFF.

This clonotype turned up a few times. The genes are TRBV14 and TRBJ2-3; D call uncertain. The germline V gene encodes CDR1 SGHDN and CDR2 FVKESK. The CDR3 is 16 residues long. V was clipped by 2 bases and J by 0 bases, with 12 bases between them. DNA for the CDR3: TGTGCCAGCAGCCAATGGGGAATACAAAGCACAGATACGCAGTATTTT. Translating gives CASSQWGIQSTDTQYF.

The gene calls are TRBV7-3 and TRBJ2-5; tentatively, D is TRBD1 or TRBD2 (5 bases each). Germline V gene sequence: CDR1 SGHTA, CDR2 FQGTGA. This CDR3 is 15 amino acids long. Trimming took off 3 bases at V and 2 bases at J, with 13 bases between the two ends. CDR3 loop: CASSFSGRSQETQYF. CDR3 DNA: TGTGCCAGCAGCTTCTCGGGACGAAGTCAAGAGACCCAGTACTTC.

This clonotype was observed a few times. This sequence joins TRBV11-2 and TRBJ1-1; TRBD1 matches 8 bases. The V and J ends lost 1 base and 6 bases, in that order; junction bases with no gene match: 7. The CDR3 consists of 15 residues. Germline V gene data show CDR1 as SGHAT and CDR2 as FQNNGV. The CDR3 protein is CASSLAWQGAPEAFF. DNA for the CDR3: TGTGCCAGCAGCTTAGCGTGGCAGGGGGCCCCTGAAGCTTTCTTT.

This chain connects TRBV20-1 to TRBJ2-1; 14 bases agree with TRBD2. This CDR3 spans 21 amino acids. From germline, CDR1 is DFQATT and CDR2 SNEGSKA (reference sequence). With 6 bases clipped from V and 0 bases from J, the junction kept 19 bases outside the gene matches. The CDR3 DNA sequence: TGCAGTGCATCAGCAGCAGGGGCGGGACTAGCGGGAGTACACTCCTACAATGAGCAGTTCTTC. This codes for CSASAAGAGLAGVHSYNEQFF.

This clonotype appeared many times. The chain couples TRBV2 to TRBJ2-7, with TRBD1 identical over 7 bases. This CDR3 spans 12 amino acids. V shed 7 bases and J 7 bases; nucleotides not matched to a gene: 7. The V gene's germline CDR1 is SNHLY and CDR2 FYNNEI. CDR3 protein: CASKTGPEEQYF. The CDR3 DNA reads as TGTGCCAGCAAGACAGGGCCTGAGGAGCAGTACTTC.

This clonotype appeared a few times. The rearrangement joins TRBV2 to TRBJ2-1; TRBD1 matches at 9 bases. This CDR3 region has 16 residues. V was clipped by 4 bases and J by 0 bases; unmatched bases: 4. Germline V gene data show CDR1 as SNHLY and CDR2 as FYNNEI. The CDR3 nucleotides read TGTGCCAGCAGTGCCCCGGGACAGGGCTCCTACAATGAGCAGTTCTTC. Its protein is CASSAPGQGSYNEQFF.

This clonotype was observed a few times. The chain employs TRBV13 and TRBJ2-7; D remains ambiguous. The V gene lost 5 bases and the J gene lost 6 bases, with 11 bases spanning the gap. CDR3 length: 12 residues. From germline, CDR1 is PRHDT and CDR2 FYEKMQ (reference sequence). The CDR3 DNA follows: TGTGCCAGCAGCACGTCTTGGGGCGAGCAGTACTTC. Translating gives CASSTSWGEQYF.

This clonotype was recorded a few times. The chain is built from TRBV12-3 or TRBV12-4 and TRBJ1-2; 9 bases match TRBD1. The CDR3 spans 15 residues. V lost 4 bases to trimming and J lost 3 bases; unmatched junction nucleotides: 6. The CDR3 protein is CASSYYTGGDYGYTF. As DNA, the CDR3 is TGTGCCAGCAGTTACTATACAGGGGGCGACTATGGCTACACCTTC.

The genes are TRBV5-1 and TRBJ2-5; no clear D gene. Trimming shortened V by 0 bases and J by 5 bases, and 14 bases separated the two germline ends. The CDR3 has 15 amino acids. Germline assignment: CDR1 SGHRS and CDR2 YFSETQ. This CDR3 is CASSLAPVNVETQYF. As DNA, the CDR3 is TGCGCCAGCAGCTTGGCTCCAGTGAACGTGGAGACCCAGTACTTC. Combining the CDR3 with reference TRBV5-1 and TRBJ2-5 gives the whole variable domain KAGVTQTPRYLIKTRGQQVTLSCSPISGHRSVSWYQQTPGQGLQFLFEYFSETQRNKGNFPGRFSGRQFSNSRSEMNVSTLELGDSALYLCASSLAPVNVETQYFGPGTRLLVL.

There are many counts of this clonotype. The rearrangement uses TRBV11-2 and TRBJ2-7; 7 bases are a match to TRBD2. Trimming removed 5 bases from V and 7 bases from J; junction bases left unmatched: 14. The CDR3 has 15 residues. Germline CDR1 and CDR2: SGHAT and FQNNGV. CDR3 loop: CASSPEGLPALEQYF. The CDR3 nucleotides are TGTGCCAGCAGCCCAGAGGGACTACCAGCACTGGAGCAGTACTTC.

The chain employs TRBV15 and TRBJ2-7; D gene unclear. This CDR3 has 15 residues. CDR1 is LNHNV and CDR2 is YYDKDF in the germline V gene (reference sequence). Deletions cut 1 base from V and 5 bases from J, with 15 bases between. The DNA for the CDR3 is TGTGCCACCAGCAGAGTTGGAACAACCAACCACGAGCAGTACTTC. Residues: CATSRVGTTNHEQYF.

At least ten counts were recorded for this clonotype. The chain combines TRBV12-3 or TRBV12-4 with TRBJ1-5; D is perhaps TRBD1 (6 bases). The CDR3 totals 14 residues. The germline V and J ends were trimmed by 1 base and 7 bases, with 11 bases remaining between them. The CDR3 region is CASSLDREGQPQHF. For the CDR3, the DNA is TGTGCCAGCAGTTTAGACAGGGAGGGGCAGCCCCAGCATTTT.

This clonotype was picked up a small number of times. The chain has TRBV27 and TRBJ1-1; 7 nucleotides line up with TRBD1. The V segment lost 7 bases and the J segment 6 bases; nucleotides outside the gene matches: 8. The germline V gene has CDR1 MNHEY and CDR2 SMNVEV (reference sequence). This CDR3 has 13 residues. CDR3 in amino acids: CASKRGGAAEAFF. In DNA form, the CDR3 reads TGTGCCAGCAAGAGAGGGGGCGCGGCTGAAGCTTTCTTT.

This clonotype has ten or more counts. CDR3 DNA sequence: TGTGCCTGGGACCCACAGGGTGGCTACGAGCAGTACTTC. Its translation: CAWDPQGGYEQYF. The chain employs TRBV30 and TRBJ2-7, with a weak D call TRBD1 (6 bases). Germline CDR1 is GTSNPN and CDR2 is SVGIG (reference sequence). V lost 5 bases and J 3 bases, leaving 14 bases between the germline ends. There are 13 residues in the CDR3.

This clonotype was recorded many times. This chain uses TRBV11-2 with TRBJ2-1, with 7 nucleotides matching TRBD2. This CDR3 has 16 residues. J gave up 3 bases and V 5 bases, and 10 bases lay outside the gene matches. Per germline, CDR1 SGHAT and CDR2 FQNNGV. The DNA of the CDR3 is TGTGCCAGCAGCATTCGTTCTAGCGGCCGCTACAATGAGCAGTTCTTC. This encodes CASSIRSSGRYNEQFF.

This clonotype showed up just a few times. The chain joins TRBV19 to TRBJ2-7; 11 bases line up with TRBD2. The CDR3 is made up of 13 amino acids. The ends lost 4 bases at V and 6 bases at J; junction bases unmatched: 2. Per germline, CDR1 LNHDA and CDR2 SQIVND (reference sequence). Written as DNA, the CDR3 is TGTGCCAGTAGTACTGGGACTAGCGGCGAGCAGTACTTC. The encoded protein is CASSTGTSGEQYF.

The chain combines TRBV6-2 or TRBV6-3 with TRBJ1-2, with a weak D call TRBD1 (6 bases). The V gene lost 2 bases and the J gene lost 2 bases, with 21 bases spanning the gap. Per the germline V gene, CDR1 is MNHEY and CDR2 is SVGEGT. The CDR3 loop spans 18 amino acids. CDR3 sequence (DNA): TGTGCCAGCAGTTACGACGCCCCGGGGGGCCGTCTAAACTATGGCTACACCTTC. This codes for CASSYDAPGGRLNYGYTF.

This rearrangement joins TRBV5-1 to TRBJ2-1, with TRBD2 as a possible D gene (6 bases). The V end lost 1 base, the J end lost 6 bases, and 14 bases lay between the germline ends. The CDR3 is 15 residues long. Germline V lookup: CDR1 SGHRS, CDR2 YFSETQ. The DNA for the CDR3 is TGCGCCAGCAGCTTGCGGAGCGGGTTAGTCAATGAGCAGTTCTTC. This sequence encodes CASSLRSGLVNEQFF. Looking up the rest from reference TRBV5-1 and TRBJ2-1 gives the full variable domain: KAGVTQTPRYLIKTRGQQVTLSCSPISGHRSVSWYQQTPGQGLQFLFEYFSETQRNKGNFPGRFSGRQFSNSRSEMNVSTLELGDSALYLCASSLRSGLVNEQFFGPGTRLTVL.

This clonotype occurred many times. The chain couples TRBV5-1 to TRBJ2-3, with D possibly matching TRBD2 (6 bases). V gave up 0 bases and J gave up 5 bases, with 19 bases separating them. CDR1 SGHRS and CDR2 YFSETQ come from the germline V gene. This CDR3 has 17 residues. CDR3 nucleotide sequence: TGCGCCAGCAGCTTGGCCGGAGGGCGTCCGGTCTTAGATACGCAGTATTTT. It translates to CASSLAGGRPVLDTQYF.